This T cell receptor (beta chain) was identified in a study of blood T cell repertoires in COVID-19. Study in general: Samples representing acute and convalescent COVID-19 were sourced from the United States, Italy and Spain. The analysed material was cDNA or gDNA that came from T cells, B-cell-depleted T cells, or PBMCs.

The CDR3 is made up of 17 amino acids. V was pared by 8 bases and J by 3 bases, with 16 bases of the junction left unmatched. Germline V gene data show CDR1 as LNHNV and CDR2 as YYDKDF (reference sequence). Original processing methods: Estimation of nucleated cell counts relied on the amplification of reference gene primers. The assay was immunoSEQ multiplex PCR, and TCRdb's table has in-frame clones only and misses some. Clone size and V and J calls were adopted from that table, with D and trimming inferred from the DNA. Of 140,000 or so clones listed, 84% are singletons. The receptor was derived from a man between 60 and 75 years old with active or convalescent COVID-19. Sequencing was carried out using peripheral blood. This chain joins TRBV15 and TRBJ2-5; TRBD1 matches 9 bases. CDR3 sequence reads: CATRPPDARDREETQYF. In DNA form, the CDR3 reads TGTGCCACCCGACCGCCGGATGCACGGGACAGGGAAGAGACCCAGTACTTC.